This T cell receptor beta chain emerged from a study of T cell repertoires in cytomegalovirus infection. Across the study: Indications of both CMV infection and matching HLA type were provided by public TCR beta signatures.

Study-wide results and limits: In two of eight donors, the top clonotype was HLA-C-restricted CMV-specific. Individuals carrying CMV plus the relevant HLA were identified by cumulative frequency of public TCR beta families.

Of note for this clonotype: The antigen is unknown.

The CDR3 length is 14 residues. V was trimmed by 7 bases and J by 7 bases, leaving 17 bases between them. Germline CDR1 is MNHEY and CDR2 is SVGAGI. TCRdb re-derived calls from the reads in MiXCR, one entry per CDR3 protein. Of fewer than 200,000 distinct CDR3 sequences in the sample, less than 25% were seen once. The chain joins TRBV6-5 to TRBJ1-5; D gene ambiguous. The receptor comes from a human donor in good health (CMV status not recorded). Some clones in this sample may be carry-over from other donors' samples. The source was CD8+ T cells from cultured PBMCs, collected from culture after CMV antigen stimulation. The CDR3 reads CASTLLGHGQPQHF. CDR3 coding DNA: TGTGCCAGCACCCTACTAGGGCACGGCCAGCCCCAGCATTTT.